These 4 T cell receptor beta chains were sequenced from one sample in a study of control samples from healthy donors and cancer patients. TCRdb's copy holds only in-frame clones and misses some; the assay was immunoSEQ multiplex PCR. The table shows over 100,000 clones, with 90% occurring only once. Sequencing was carried out using blood. Every receptor here comes from a man between 40 and 49 years old in good health.

The genes are TRBV7-9 and TRBJ1-2, with TRBD1 matching 7 bases. CDR3 size: 15 residues. Per the germline V gene, CDR1 is SEHNR and CDR2 is FQNEAQ (reference sequence). After removal of 5 bases from V and 0 bases from J, the junction contained 6 bases not matched to a gene. The chain's CDR3 is CASSTYRGSNYGYTF. CDR3 DNA sequence: TGTGCCAGCAGCACCTACAGGGGATCTAACTATGGCTACACCTTC. The whole variable domain, remainder taken from reference TRBV7-9 and TRBJ1-2, is DTGVSQNPRHKITKRGQNVTFRCDPISEHNRLYWYRQTLGQGPEFLTYFQNEAQLEKSRLLSDRFSAERPKGSFSTLEIQRTEQGDSAMYLCASSTYRGSNYGYTFGSGTRLTVV.

This chain links TRBV7-8 with TRBJ2-7; maybe TRBD2 (6 bases). Germline values: CDR1 SGHVS, CDR2 FQNEAQ. The CDR3 contains 15 residues. The ends were cut back, 2 bases at V and 3 bases at J, with 14 bases in the middle. The CDR3 spells CASSLIGGAHYEQYF. CDR3 nucleotide sequence: TGTGCCAGCAGCTTAATTGGCGGGGCACACTACGAGCAGTACTTC.

The rearrangement links TRBV2 to TRBJ2-1, with 12 bases matching TRBD2. The germline V gene encodes CDR1 SNHLY and CDR2 FYNNEI. The ends lost 6 bases at V and 7 bases at J; junction bases unmatched: 10. The CDR3 length is 16 residues. In DNA, the CDR3 is TGTGCCAGCAGGGCGTCTAGCGGGGGGGTTGGGAATGAGCAGTTCTTC. Translating it yields CASRASSGGVGNEQFF.

In its sample, this clone was seen once. The chain is built from TRBV13 and TRBJ1-3, with TRBD1 matching over 9 bases. V lost 4 bases to trimming and J lost 3 bases; unmatched junction nucleotides: 13. This CDR3 is 18 amino acids long. Germline CDR1 is PRHDT and CDR2 is FYEKMQ (reference sequence). The CDR3 nucleotides are TGTGCCAGCAGCTACAAGTTTAAACAGGGGGCGAGTGGAAACACCATATATTTT. The encoded protein is CASSYKFKQGASGNTIYF.